This T cell receptor (beta chain) was identified in a study of T cells in Graves' hyperthyroidism and ophthalmopathy. V was pared by 6 bases and J by 5 bases, with 7 bases between. The CDR3 loop spans 11 amino acids. Investigators excluded patients with uncontrolled infection, other autoimmune disease, pregnancy or lactation. PBMCs came from more than 8.5 ml fresh peripheral blood. Study-wide points: The majority of expanded thyroid clonotypes above 0.001 also appeared in blood. Ophthalmopathy was distinguished from stable hyperthyroidism by 13 V-J signatures.

A few counts support this clonotype. Its antigen is still unknown. A clone one base away is much larger, so this may be a read error. It is likely a read error, because the conserved phenylalanine at the end of the CDR3 is missing. There were TCR beta CDR3 regions amplified from RNA transcripts. During a first-round RT-PCR of the TCR CDR3, the HTBI primer set was used. TCRdb processed the multiplex PCR reads anew with MiXCR; each CDR3 protein has one entry. The table shows nearly 600,000 distinct CDR3 sequences, with approximately 13% occurring only once. Sequencing used blood. The TCR originated in a woman in her 30s with Graves' hyperthyroidism that later progressed to Graves' ophthalmopathy. The rearrangement joins TRBV12-3 or TRBV12-4 to TRBJ1-1; D ambiguous. The CDR3 loop is CASRVGTEAFL. CDR3 bases: TGTGCCAGCAGGGTAGGGACTGAAGCTTTCCTT.